These 5 T cell receptor beta chains share one sample of origin, sequenced in a study of brain T cells in children with intractable seizures. TCRdb keeps only in-frame clones here, not all; method: immunoSEQ multiplex PCR. The sample lists 300,000 to 400,000 clones, 93% occurring once. The time point here: blood from clinic visit 5 months post-surgery; TSC patient then seizure free. Sequenced here: peripheral blood, sampled more than 4 months after surgery. These receptors were taken from a boy younger than two with tuberous sclerosis and intractable seizures.

The rearrangement links TRBV7-8 to TRBJ1-1, with D possibly being TRBD1 (6 bases). From germline, CDR1 is SGHVS and CDR2 FQNEAQ. Trimming took 0 bases from V and 1 from J, leaving 9 bases between them. The CDR3 contains 15 residues. For the CDR3, the DNA is TGTGCCAGCAGCTTAGCCGGGACATCGAACACTGAAGCTTTCTTT. It translates to CASSLAGTSNTEAFF.

The chain has TRBV5-1 and TRBJ2-3, with no clear D. Trimming pared 0 bases from V and 2 bases from J, leaving 10 bases between. Germline V gene lookup returns CDR1 SGHRS and CDR2 YFSETQ. There are 15 residues in the CDR3. This CDR3 is CASSLAAATTDTQYF. CDR3 in DNA: TGCGCCAGCAGCTTGGCGGCAGCCACCACAGATACGCAGTATTTT.

This sequence joins TRBV7-2 and TRBJ1-5, with D unclear. The CDR3 is 13 amino acids. V lost 1 base and J lost 5, with 6 bases in between. The V gene's germline CDR1 is SGHTA and CDR2 FQGNSA. The CDR3 DNA follows: TGTGCCAGCAGCTTAGTTCGGGATCAGCCCCAGCATTTT. It codes for CASSLVRDQPQHF.

In regard to this clone: Additional DNA sequences in this sample encode the identical CDR3. This sequence joins TRBV7-9 and TRBJ1-1; the D gene is possibly TRBD1 (6 bases). Per germline, CDR1 SEHNR and CDR2 FQNEAQ (reference sequence). V was trimmed by 1 base and J by 1 base, leaving 7 bases between them. There are 14 residues in the CDR3. DNA of the CDR3: TGTGCCAGCAGCTTAGTGACAGGGAACACTGAAGCTTTCTTT. Its translation: CASSLVTGNTEAFF.

This clone was observed a single time. V and J are TRBV27 and TRBJ1-2, with TRBD1 matching over 7 bases. V shed 2 bases, J shed 1 base, and the junction held 7 bases outside the gene matches. The CDR3 consists of 16 residues. The germline gives CDR1 MNHEY, CDR2 SMNVEV (reference sequence). The CDR3 DNA follows: TGTGCCAGCAGTTTAACTGGAGGGGGCCATAACTATGGCTACACCTTC. Translated, it gives CASSLTGGGHNYGYTF.